This T cell receptor beta chain was sequenced for a study of cytomegalovirus exposure and HLA in healthy donors. The CDR3 loop spans 17 amino acids. V trimming: 1 base; J trimming: 2 bases; junction bases outside the gene matches: 6. CDR1 is LGHNA, CDR2 YSLEER, per germline. Points from the study as a whole: Diagnosis of cytomegalovirus status made by the classifier reportedly showed high specificity and sensitivity.

As to this clone: The target antigen is unknown.

The donors were members of the roughly 120-subject validation cohort (separate from the roughly 680-subject first cohort). Clones were read by immunoSEQ multiplex PCR, and TCRdb kept only the in-frame ones, dropping some. The data show 150,000 to 200,000 clones, 88% seen once. This TCR was sampled from a man aged 18 to 30 in good health and CMV-seronegative. The sequencing input was PBMCs. This rearrangement joins TRBV4-3 to TRBJ2-2; 8 bases match TRBD2. The CDR3 sequence is CASSQVLSGSNTGELFF. CDR3 in DNA: TGCGCCAGCAGCCAAGTCCTCAGCGGGAGTAACACCGGGGAGCTGTTTTTT.